This T cell receptor beta chain was obtained from a study of T cells in Graves' hyperthyroidism and ophthalmopathy. About the study: Peripheral blood was acquired at first diagnosis, ahead of any therapy whatsoever. Study results and caveats: Ophthalmopathy got predicted by the model a median about 6.7 months before its onset.

V was cut by 6 bases and J by 10 bases, with 15 bases left in between. CDR3 length: 12 residues. At least ten counts were recorded for this clonotype. Its specificity is not known. TCR beta CDR3 sequences were amplified from RNA transcripts. The TCR CDR3 was amplified in a first-round RT-PCR using the HTBI primer set. TCRdb analysed the multiplex PCR reads with MiXCR anew, one entry per CDR3 protein. In the table there are hundreds of thousands of distinct CDR3 sequences, over 10% of which are singletons. An absence of ophthalmopathy progression within 18 months meant stable Graves' hyperthyroidism. The receptor was isolated from a woman aged 18 to 35 with Graves' hyperthyroidism. The chain is built from TRBV12-3 or TRBV12-4 and TRBJ1-1, with D unclear. Sample: blood. The CDR3 loop is CASSLEGAAAFF. The CDR3 nucleotides are TGTGCCAGCAGCCTCGAGGGTGCGGCAGCTTTCTTT.